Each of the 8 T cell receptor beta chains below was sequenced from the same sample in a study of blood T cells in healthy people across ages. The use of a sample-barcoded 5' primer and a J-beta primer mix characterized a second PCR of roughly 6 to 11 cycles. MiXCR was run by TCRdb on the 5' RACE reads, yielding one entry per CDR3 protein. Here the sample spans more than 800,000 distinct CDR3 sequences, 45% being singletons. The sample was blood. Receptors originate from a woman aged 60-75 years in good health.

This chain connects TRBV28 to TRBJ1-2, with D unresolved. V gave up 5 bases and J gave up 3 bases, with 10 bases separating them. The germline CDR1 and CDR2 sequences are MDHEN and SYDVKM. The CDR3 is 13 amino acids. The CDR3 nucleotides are TGTGCCAGCAGTCGGGGATTCCACTATGGCTACACCTTC. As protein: CASSRGFHYGYTF.

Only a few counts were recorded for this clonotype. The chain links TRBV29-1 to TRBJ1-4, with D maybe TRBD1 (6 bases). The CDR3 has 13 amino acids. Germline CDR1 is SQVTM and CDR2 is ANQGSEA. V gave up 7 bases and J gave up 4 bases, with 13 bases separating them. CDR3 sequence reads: CSGKDSINEKLFF. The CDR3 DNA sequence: TGCAGCGGGAAGGACAGCATTAATGAAAAACTGTTTTTT.

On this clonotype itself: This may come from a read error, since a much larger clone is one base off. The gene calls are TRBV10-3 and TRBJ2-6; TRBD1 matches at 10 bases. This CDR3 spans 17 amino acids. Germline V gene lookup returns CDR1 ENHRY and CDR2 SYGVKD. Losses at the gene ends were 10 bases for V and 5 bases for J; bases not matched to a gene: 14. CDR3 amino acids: CATTGTGVIRRANVLTF. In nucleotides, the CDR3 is TGTGCCACCACCGGGACAGGGGTAATTCGTAGGGCCAACGTCCTGACTTTC.

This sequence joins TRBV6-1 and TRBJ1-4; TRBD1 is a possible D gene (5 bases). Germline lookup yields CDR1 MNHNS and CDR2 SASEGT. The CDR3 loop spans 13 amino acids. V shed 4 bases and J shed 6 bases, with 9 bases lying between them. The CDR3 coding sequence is TGTGCCAGCAGTGTAGGGGAGGATGAAAAACTGTTTTTT. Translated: CASSVGEDEKLFF.

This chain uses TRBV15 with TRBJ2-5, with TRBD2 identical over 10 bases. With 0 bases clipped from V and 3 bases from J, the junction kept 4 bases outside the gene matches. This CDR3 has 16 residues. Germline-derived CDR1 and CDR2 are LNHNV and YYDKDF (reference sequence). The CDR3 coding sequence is TGTGCCACCAGCAGAGATCTCACTAGCGGGGAAGAGACCCAGTACTTC. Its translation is CATSRDLTSGEETQYF.

CDR3 bases: TGTGCCAGCAGTCCGGGGACTAGCGGGTCGGGTGAGCAGTTCTTC. Amino acid sequence: CASSPGTSGSGEQFF. The V gene is TRBV27, the J gene TRBJ2-1; 12 positions agree with TRBD2. CDR3 length: 15 residues. Per germline, CDR1 MNHEY and CDR2 SMNVEV (reference sequence). After removal of 5 bases from V and 9 bases from J, the junction contained 8 bases not matched to a gene.

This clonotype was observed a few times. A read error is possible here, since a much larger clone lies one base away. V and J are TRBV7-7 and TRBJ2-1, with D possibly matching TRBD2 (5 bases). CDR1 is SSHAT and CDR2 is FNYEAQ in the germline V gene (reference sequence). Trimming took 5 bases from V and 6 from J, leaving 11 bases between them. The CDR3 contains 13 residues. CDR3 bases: TGTGCCAGCAGCGTAGACCGGGGCAATGAGCAGTTCTTC. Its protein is CASSVDRGNEQFF.

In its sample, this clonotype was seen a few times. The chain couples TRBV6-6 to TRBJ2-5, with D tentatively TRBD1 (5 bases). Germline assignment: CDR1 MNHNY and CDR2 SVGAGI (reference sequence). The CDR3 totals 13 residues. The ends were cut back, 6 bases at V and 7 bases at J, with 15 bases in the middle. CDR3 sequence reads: CASRSGILVTQYF. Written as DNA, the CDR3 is TGTGCCAGCAGATCAGGGATTCTAGTGACCCAGTACTTC.